This T cell receptor beta chain was observed in a study of spatial heterogeneity in lung cancer. Whole-study context: Mean representation of each unique TCR and UMI combination in the raw reads exceeded eight occurrences.

Time point of the sample: sample taken at primary tumor resection. The study sequenced unsorted whole RNA from tumor, nontumor lung or frozen PBMC. Via MiXCR, TCRdb re-called the 5' RACE reads, giving one row per CDR3 protein. Among tens of thousands of distinct CDR3 sequences, 6% to 7% were seen once, and the ten largest hold roughly 45%. The V gene lost 2 bases and the J gene lost 2 bases, with 8 bases spanning the gap. CDR3 length: 14 residues. The input for sequencing was PBMCs, taken at surgery. The TCR was taken from a female donor with early-stage non-small cell lung cancer. The chain employs TRBV23-1 and TRBJ2-3; D gene unclear. Being an ORF, TRBV23-1 has a function that is uncertain. The CDR3 loop reads CASSQGQPTDTQYF. The CDR3 DNA reads TGCGCCAGCAGTCAAGGGCAGCCCACAGATACGCAGTATTTT.